This is a list of T cell receptor beta chains from one sample in a study of vaccination and CD4 T cells after COVID-19. TCRdb passed the PCR reads through MiXCR, listing each CDR3 protein once. The data hold 10,000 to 15,000 distinct CDR3 sequences, with 45% to 55% observed a single time. Which antigens these TCRs recognize remains unknown. Sequencing was performed on CD4+ T cells from blood, cultured in vitro. The receptors come from a human donor who had recovered from COVID-19. CDR3s include the opening cysteine and the closing phenylalanine or tryptophan. D genes are given only for firm matches. For some rows the clone size is stated as once, few or many, or as a class when expanded; others skip it.

CDR3aa	CDR3nt	j_gene	d_gene	v_gene	abundance
CASSDGALGQNAEAFF	TGTGCCAGCAGTGACGGGGCCCTAGGGCAGAACGCTGAAGCTTTCTTT	TRBJ1-1	-	TRBV6-1	-
CASNRFSYGYTF	TGTGCCAGCAACAGGTTCTCTTATGGCTACACCTTC	TRBJ1-2	-	TRBV27	-
CATSRGRLAPIYNEQFF	TGTGCCACCAGCAGAGGTCGGCTAGCGCCTATCTACAATGAGCAGTTCTTC	TRBJ2-1	-	TRBV15	-
CASRAGQATNQPQHF	TGTGCCAGCAGGGCAGGGCAGGCCACCAATCAGCCCCAGCATTTT	TRBJ1-5	-	TRBV2	-
CASSYSAATPYEQYF	TGTGCCAGCAGTTACTCGGCCGCGACCCCCTACGAGCAGTACTTC	TRBJ2-7	-	TRBV6-2/TRBV6-3	-
CASSWAPSPQETQYF	TGTGCCAGCAGCTGGGCCCCCTCGCCTCAAGAGACCCAGTACTTC	TRBJ2-5	-	TRBV11-2	few
CASSFGERSPLHF	TGTGCCAGCAGCTTCGGGGAGCGCTCACCCCTCCACTTT	TRBJ1-6	-	TRBV7-3	few
CASSLLRGQGPWEQYF	TGTGCCAGCAGTTTATTACGGGGACAAGGCCCTTGGGAGCAGTACTTC	TRBJ2-7	-	TRBV27	-
CASSSAYNSPLHF	TGTGCCAGCAGTTCGGCTTATAATTCACCCCTCCACTTT	TRBJ1-6	-	TRBV27	-
CASSQVGGREYWAKNIQYF	TGCGCCAGCAGCCAAGTGGGGGGACGGGAGTATTGGGCCAAAAACATTCAGTACTTC	TRBJ2-4	-	TRBV4-1	-
CASSLRQGPYEQYF	TGTGCCAGCAGCTTACGACAGGGTCCCTACGAGCAGTACTTC	TRBJ2-7	TRBD1	TRBV7-2	few
CASSLFGRVEQFF	TGTGCCAGCAGTTTATTCGGGAGAGTTGAGCAGTTCTTC	TRBJ2-1	-	TRBV28	-
CSASPDFYEQYF	TGCAGTGCTAGTCCGGACTTCTACGAGCAGTACTTC	TRBJ2-7	-	TRBV20-1	-
CAISDLTGLEETQYF	TGTGCCATCAGTGACCTTACAGGGTTGGAAGAGACCCAGTACTTC	TRBJ2-5	-	TRBV10-3	few
CASSATSGGIGEQFF	TGTGCCAGCAGTGCCACTAGCGGGGGTATAGGTGAGCAGTTCTTC	TRBJ2-1	TRBD2	TRBV2	few
CASSSAGTGGTEAFF	TGCGCCAGCAGCTCCGCCGGGACAGGAGGCACTGAAGCTTTCTTT	TRBJ1-1	TRBD1	TRBV5-1	-
CASSLAAGGSGNTIYF	TGTGCCAGCAGCTTAGCGGCCGGAGGCTCTGGAAACACCATATATTTT	TRBJ1-3	-	TRBV7-2	-
CATSRGNRGEGNQPQHF	TGTGCCACCAGCAGGGGTAACCGGGGAGAGGGCAATCAGCCCCAGCATTTT	TRBJ1-5	-	TRBV15	few
CASTKRGLAPWDTQYF	TGTGCCAGCACCAAAAGGGGACTAGCTCCCTGGGATACGCAGTATTTT	TRBJ2-3	TRBD2	TRBV6-1	-
CASSLESGTEAFF	TGTGCCAGCAGCTTAGAATCTGGAACTGAAGCTTTCTTT	TRBJ1-1	-	TRBV7-9	-
CSARDRQGTPYGYTF	TGCAGTGCTAGAGATAGGCAGGGGACACCCTATGGCTACACCTTC	TRBJ1-2	-	TRBV20-1	few
CASSPRTGDPDTQYF	TGTGCCAGCAGCCCGCGGACAGGGGATCCAGATACGCAGTATTTT	TRBJ2-3	TRBD1	TRBV7-2	few
CASSLAGTGGSHTF	TGTGCCAGCAGCTTAGCCGGGACAGGGGGCTCTCACACCTTC	TRBJ1-2	TRBD1	TRBV7-2	few
CASSPHQGVGTGELFF	TGTGCCAGCAGCCCTCATCAGGGGGTTGGCACCGGGGAGCTGTTTTTT	TRBJ2-2	TRBD1	TRBV11-3	-
CASSLVRGGTHGIQTQYF	TGTGCCAGCAGCTTAGTGCGAGGAGGGACCCACGGTATTCAGACCCAGTACTTC	TRBJ2-5	-	TRBV7-6	-
CASSSPREQYF	TGTGCCAGCAGTTCCCCCAGAGAGCAGTACTTC	TRBJ2-7	-	TRBV28	-
CASSGTFSSYNEQFF	TGTGCCAGCAGTGGGACTTTTAGCTCCTACAATGAGCAGTTCTTC	TRBJ2-1	-	TRBV2	-
CATTSGYSNTGELFF	TGTGCCACCACGTCAGGGTACTCGAACACCGGGGAGCTGTTTTTT	TRBJ2-2	-	TRBV2	-
CSAESGQGVNEQYF	TGCAGTGCGGAGTCGGGACAGGGGGTAAACGAGCAGTACTTC	TRBJ2-7	TRBD1	TRBV20-1	-
CASSDPLKFRDQHF	TGTGCCAGCAGTGATCCCCTTAAATTCCGGGACCAGCATTTT	TRBJ1-5	-	TRBV6-1	few
CASSLAENTGELFF	TGTGCCAGCAGCTTAGCGGAGAACACCGGGGAGCTGTTTTTT	TRBJ2-2	-	TRBV7-2	-
CASSAYSYEQYF	TGTGCCAGCAGCGCCTACAGCTACGAGCAGTACTTC	TRBJ2-7	-	TRBV7-9	-
CASSPGGTPFYEQYF	TGTGCCAGCAGCCCTGGCGGGACGCCATTCTACGAGCAGTACTTC	TRBJ2-7	-	TRBV6-1	-
CASSRLFGLGTEAFF	TGTGCCAGCAGCAGGCTATTTGGGCTAGGGACTGAAGCTTTCTTT	TRBJ1-1	-	TRBV12-3/TRBV12-4	-
CASSPGPKETQYF	TGTGCCAGCAGTCCGGGACCGAAAGAGACCCAGTACTTC	TRBJ2-5	-	TRBV11-2	few
CASSPRGPPNQPQHF	TGTGCCAGCAGCCCCAGGGGGCCCCCCAATCAGCCCCAGCATTTT	TRBJ1-5	TRBD1	TRBV25-1	-
CASSSLRDNYGYTF	TGTGCCAGCAGCTCCCTCCGGGACAACTATGGCTACACCTTC	TRBJ1-2	-	TRBV7-2	-
CASSSGVDGYTF	TGTGCCAGCAGCTCGGGCGTCGATGGCTACACCTTC	TRBJ1-2	-	TRBV7-8	-
CASDLDRAYGYTF	TGTGCCAGCGACCTCGACAGGGCCTATGGCTACACCTTC	TRBJ1-2	TRBD1	TRBV2	few
CASSLERAADTQYF	TGTGCCAGCAGCTTAGAAAGGGCGGCAGATACGCAGTATTTT	TRBJ2-3	-	TRBV11-3	-
CASSLVVGGTGELFF	TGTGCCAGCAGTTTAGTCGTAGGGGGCACCGGGGAGCTGTTTTTT	TRBJ2-2	-	TRBV12-3/TRBV12-4	-
CASSDRLKGREKEYF	TGTGCCAGCAGCGACCGCCTGAAGGGACGGGAAAAGGAGTACTTC	TRBJ2-7	-	TRBV11-3	few
CASSEQLMRGTNEKLFF	TGTGCCAGCAGTGAACAGTTGATGAGGGGAACTAATGAAAAACTGTTTTTT	TRBJ1-4	-	TRBV6-1	-
CSAGGLADNEQFF	TGCAGTGCTGGGGGACTAGCGGACAATGAGCAGTTCTTC	TRBJ2-1	TRBD2	TRBV20-1	-
CASSELGEQAVSVQHF	TGTGCCAGCAGTGAATTAGGGGAACAGGCAGTGTCGGTCCAGCATTTT	TRBJ1-5	-	TRBV6-1	-
CASSPLGGSNEQFF	TGTGCCAGCAGTCCCCTGGGGGGGAGCAATGAGCAGTTCTTC	TRBJ2-1	TRBD2	TRBV27	-
CATSDSTVYQETQYF	TGTGCCACCAGTGATTCGACAGTGTACCAAGAGACCCAGTACTTC	TRBJ2-5	-	TRBV24-1	-
CASSYEGSTGLFGCIQYF	TGTGCCAGCAGCTATGAGGGGAGCACAGGGTTGTTTGGGTGCATTCAGTACTTC	TRBJ2-4	-	TRBV21-1	-
CASRHKGASGNTIYF	TGTGCCAGTAGACACAAAGGGGCTTCTGGAAACACCATATATTTT	TRBJ1-3	-	TRBV19	-
CATSDPSSGSDTQYF	TGTGCCACCAGTGATCCGAGCAGCGGGAGCGATACGCAGTATTTT	TRBJ2-3	TRBD2	TRBV24-1	-
CASSYARGQTKAFF	TGTGCCAGCAGTTACGCTCGGGGGCAGACAAAAGCTTTCTTT	TRBJ1-1	-	TRBV6-5	-
CASSKSRGHSYEQYF	TGTGCCAGCAGTAAATCCAGGGGGCACAGCTACGAGCAGTACTTC	TRBJ2-7	TRBD1	TRBV6-1	-
CASSLGQVNTEAFF	TGTGCCAGCAGCTTGGGACAGGTGAACACTGAAGCTTTCTTT	TRBJ1-1	TRBD1	TRBV7-9	-
CASRSIWAGYNSPLHF	TGTGCCAGCAGGTCAATTTGGGCAGGATATAATTCACCCCTCCACTTT	TRBJ1-6	-	TRBV6-1	few
CATGTSGGSTDTQYF	TGTGCCACGGGGACTAGCGGGGGAAGCACAGATACGCAGTATTTT	TRBJ2-3	TRBD2	TRBV10-3	-
CASRGAVSTDTQYF	TGTGCCAGTAGAGGGGCGGTTAGCACAGATACGCAGTATTTT	TRBJ2-3	-	TRBV19	-
CASSVGDSPRYEQYF	TGTGCCAGCAGCGTCGGGGACAGCCCTCGCTACGAGCAGTACTTC	TRBJ2-7	TRBD1	TRBV9	-
CASSQGVNTEAFF	TGTGCCAGCAGCCAAGGTGTCAACACTGAAGCTTTCTTT	TRBJ1-1	-	TRBV14	once
CASSPRGSSAGELFF	TGTGCCAGCAGTCCCCGGGGGAGTTCGGCCGGGGAGCTGTTTTTT	TRBJ2-2	-	TRBV6-1	once
CASSFKGQGDYEQYF	TGTGCCAGCAGCTTCAAAGGACAGGGAGACTACGAGCAGTACTTC	TRBJ2-7	TRBD1	TRBV7-9	few